The 3 T cell receptor beta chains below come from one sample, sequenced in a study of T cell repertoires in cytomegalovirus infection (dated by TCRdb to 2018 to 2020). The listed sequencing device is Illumina HiSeq 1500. The raw public reads went through TCRdb reprocessing: fastp at Q25, MiXCR clone calling, in-frame beta chains kept. Identical CDR3 proteins give one entry, which carries the most common genes and DNA. A total of fewer than 300,000 distinct CDR3 sequences appear in this sample, around 25% of them only once. In total, the top ten clones hold approximately 15% of the sample. The sequenced material came from PBMCs. These TCRs come from a human donor in good health (CMV status not recorded). Some clones in this sample may be carry-over from other donors' samples.

The rearrangement joins TRBV6-2 or TRBV6-3 to TRBJ2-1; possible D gene TRBD2, 5 bases. This CDR3 region has 16 residues. Trimming shortened V by 2 bases and J by 2 bases, and 13 bases separated the two germline ends. Germline CDR1 and CDR2: MNHEY and SVGEGT. CDR3: CASSYPRRVAYNEQFF. The CDR3 DNA reads TGTGCCAGCAGTTACCCGAGGCGGGTAGCCTACAATGAGCAGTTCTTC.

This clonotype has only a few counts. This chain connects TRBV7-2 to TRBJ2-1; the match to TRBD2 covers 8 bases. Germline CDR1 is SGHTA and CDR2 is FQGNSA. CDR3 length equals 16 residues. Trimming cost V 5 bases and J 6 bases; bases outside gene matches: 12. The CDR3: CASSTRGAGGSNEQFF. CDR3 nucleotides: TGTGCCAGCAGCACTAGGGGGGCGGGAGGTTCCAATGAGCAGTTCTTC.

This clonotype was picked up many times. The chain employs TRBV7-9 and TRBJ2-1, with D unresolved. CDR1 is SEHNR and CDR2 is FQNEAQ in the germline V gene (reference sequence). The V end lost 0 bases, the J end lost 8 bases, and 8 bases lay between the germline ends. This CDR3 comprises 13 residues. In nucleotides, the CDR3 is TGTGCCAGCAGCTTAGCGTCCGGCTATGAGCAGTTCTTC. It encodes CASSLASGYEQFF. Drawing the rest from reference TRBV7-9 and TRBJ2-1, the complete variable domain is DTGVSQNPRHKITKRGQNVTFRCDPISEHNRLYWYRQTLGQGPEFLTYFQNEAQLEKSRLLSDRFSAERPKGSFSTLEIQRTEQGDSAMYLCASSLASGYEQFFGPGTRLTVL.